The clone carrying this T cell receptor beta chain came up a few times. Donors ranged from roughly 6 to 95 years old and were healthy Caucasians in Russia. A J-beta primer mix and a sample-barcoded 5' primer were used in a second PCR of about 7 to 12 cycles. TCRdb reprocessed the 5' RACE reads via MiXCR and lists one record per CDR3 protein. The sample has 550,000 to 650,000 distinct CDR3 sequences, around 31% seen once. This specimen belongs to a study of blood T cells in healthy people across ages. The CDR3 totals 13 residues. Germline lookup yields CDR1 SGHDT and CDR2 YYEEEE. The V gene lost 4 bases and the J gene lost 5 bases, with 12 bases spanning the gap.

The source material was blood. The sequence came from a woman over 75 in good health. The V call is TRBV5-6, the J call TRBJ1-2; D is uncertain. CDR3: CASSLDGRYGYTF. Here the CDR3 DNA reads TGTGCCAGCAGCCTAGACGGACGATATGGCTACACCTTC.